The rows below give T cell receptor beta chains drawn from one sample of a study of type 1 and type 2 diabetes patients. One entry per CDR3 protein results from TCRdb running MiXCR on the multiplex PCR reads. The sample shows 250,000 or so distinct CDR3 sequences, roughly 50% of them seen only once. The sequenced sample consisted of peripheral blood mononuclear cells (PBMCs). The receptors stem from a man aged 18 to 30 with type 2 diabetes. Both conserved end residues are part of each CDR3. D genes are given only for firm matches. Not all rows give a size; the values are once, few, many and, for expanded clones, a class.

>TRBJ2-7|few|TRBV5-1|TRBD1
CASSQDRLYEQYF
TGCGCCAGCAGCCAGGACAGGTTGTACGAGCAGTACTTC
>TRBJ1-6|NA|TRBV6-5|NA
CASSLIKPRDSPLHF
TGTGCCAGCAGTTTGATCAAACCCCGGGATTCACCCCTCCACTTT
>TRBJ2-7|NA|TRBV7-3|TRBD2
CASSLMSSGSIHEQYF
TGTGCCAGCAGCTTAATGTCTAGCGGGAGTATTCACGAGCAGTACTTC
>TRBJ2-7|NA|TRBV27|TRBD1
CASSFRDRLYEQYF
TGTGCCAGCAGTTTCCGGGACAGATTATACGAGCAGTACTTC
>TRBJ2-2|NA|TRBV7-3|NA
CASSLNPSLARSGELFF
TGTGCCAGCAGCTTAAATCCCTCCCTAGCTAGGTCCGGGGAGCTGTTTTTT
>TRBJ2-7|NA|TRBV29-1|NA
CSVLPRGSYEQYF
TGCAGCGTTCTGCCTAGGGGGTCCTACGAGCAGTACTTC
>TRBJ2-1|NA|TRBV7-3|TRBD1
CASSYSDHRGREQFF
TGTGCCAGCAGTTACTCGGACCACAGGGGGAGGGAGCAGTTCTTC
>TRBJ1-2|few|TRBV27|TRBD1
CASGPGTGYGYTF
TGTGCCAGCGGGCCCGGGACAGGTTATGGCTACACCTTC
>TRBJ1-2|NA|TRBV25-1|NA
CASSEFGEGAPRGYTF
TGTGCCAGCAGTGAATTTGGGGAAGGGGCGCCACGAGGCTACACCTTC
>TRBJ1-1|NA|TRBV12-5|NA
CASGPFMNTEAFF
TGTGCTAGTGGTCCCTTTATGAACACTGAAGCTTTCTTC
>TRBJ1-6|NA|TRBV20-1|NA
CSASQDNRLYNSPLHF
TGCAGTGCTTCCCAAGACAATCGCCTCTATAATTCACCCCTCCACTTT
>TRBJ2-1|NA|TRBV5-1|NA
CASSFAEFNEQFF
TGCGCCAGCAGCTTTGCGGAGTTCAATGAGCAGTTCTTC
>TRBJ2-3|few|TRBV13|NA
CASSPHLFGSDTQYF
TGTGCCAGCAGTCCCCACCTTTTTGGTTCTGATACGCAGTATTTT
>TRBJ2-7|many|TRBV30|NA
CAWTEAYEQYF
TGTGCCTGGACAGAGGCCTACGAGCAGTACTTC
>TRBJ1-2|few|TRBV6-5|TRBD1
CASSYIGTGSYGYTF
TGTGCCAGCAGTTACATCGGGACAGGGTCTTATGGCTACACCTTC
>TRBJ1-1|NA|TRBV4-1|NA
CASSQAGQLTEAFF
TGCGCCAGCAGCCAAGCCGGGCAACTCACTGAAGCTTTCTTT
>TRBJ2-6|NA|TRBV6-1|NA
CASSEMASGANVLTF
TGTGCCAGCAGTGAAATGGCCTCTGGGGCCAACGTCCTGACTTTC
>TRBJ1-5|NA|TRBV12-3/TRBV12-4|NA
CASSLGPSVAQHF
TGTGCCAGCAGTTTAGGGCCTTCGGTGGCCCAGCATTTT
>TRBJ1-2|NA|TRBV6-6|NA
CASSYWGDDYGYTF
TGTGCCAGCAGCTACTGGGGGGATGACTATGGCTACACCTTC
>TRBJ2-6|NA|TRBV3-1|NA
CASSQDRRISGANVLTF
TGTGCCAGCAGCCAAGATCGCAGGATCTCTGGGGCCAACGTCCTGACTTTC
>TRBJ2-1|few|TRBV19|NA
CASSKGAVMGGEQFF
TGTGCCAGTAGTAAAGGAGCGGTAATGGGGGGTGAGCAGTTCTTC
>TRBJ1-2|NA|TRBV2|NA
CASSSMGGTNYNYTF
TGTGCCAGCAGTTCAATGGGGGGGACTAACTATAACTACACCTTC
>TRBJ2-7|once|TRBV20-1|NA
CSAKRVGNEQYF
TGCAGTGCTAAGCGGGTAGGCAACGAGCAGTACTTC
>TRBJ2-1|once|TRBV7-2|NA
CASSFPGLGIYNEQFF
TGTGCCAGCAGCTTCCCGGGATTGGGTATTTACAATGAGCAGTTCTTC
>TRBJ2-3|NA|TRBV29-1|TRBD2
CSVLAGEVTDTQYF
TGCAGCGTTCTAGCGGGAGAGGTCACAGATACGCAGTATTTT
>TRBJ2-6|many|TRBV30|TRBD2
CASRGDGANVLTF
TGTGCCTCCCGGGGGGACGGGGCCAACGTCCTGACTTTC
>TRBJ1-2|NA|TRBV29-1|TRBD1
CSVVKGADGYTF
TGCAGCGTTGTTAAGGGGGCAGATGGCTACACCTTC
>TRBJ2-7|NA|TRBV19|NA
CASKDGSAGYEQYF
TGTGCCAGTAAAGATGGGAGCGCAGGTTACGAGCAGTACTTC
>TRBJ2-7|many|TRBV7-8|TRBD1
CASSQGTGVYEQYF
TGTGCCAGCAGCCAAGGGACAGGGGTCTACGAGCAGTACTTC
>TRBJ1-5|NA|TRBV7-2|NA
CASSLEWGSNQPQHF
TGTGCCAGCAGCTTAGAGTGGGGGAGCAATCAGCCCCAGCATTTT
>TRBJ1-6|few|TRBV2|NA
CASSHDGSPLHF
TGTGCCAGCAGTCATGACGGATCACCCCTCCACTTT
>TRBJ2-1|NA|TRBV6-6|NA
CASSPTGSLGDEQFF
TGTGCCAGCAGCCCTACAGGGTCGCTGGGGGATGAGCAGTTCTTC
>TRBJ2-7|few|TRBV20-1|NA
CSARDGTYEQYF
TGCAGTGCGCGGGACGGCACCTACGAGCAGTACTTC
>TRBJ2-1|NA|TRBV7-2|NA
CASSLPTGLTGDEQFF
TGTGCCAGCAGCCTCCCTACGGGACTCACAGGCGATGAGCAGTTCTTC
>TRBJ2-1|NA|TRBV7-2|NA
CASSPDERNEQFF
TGTGCCAGCAGCCCAGACGAGCGTAATGAGCAGTTCTTC
>TRBJ2-2|few|TRBV6-6|TRBD1
CASSYGQARFAGELFF
TGTGCCAGCAGTTACGGACAGGCTAGGTTCGCCGGGGAGCTGTTTTTT
>TRBJ2-2|NA|TRBV19|TRBD1
CASSIVTGAAGELFF
TGTGCCAGTAGTATCGTAACAGGGGCGGCCGGGGAGCTGTTTTTT
>TRBJ2-3|NA|TRBV6-1|TRBD2
CASSYGDSGRYADTQYF
TGTGCCAGCAGTTACGGTGATAGCGGGAGATATGCAGATACGCAGTATTTT
>TRBJ2-7|NA|TRBV4-2|NA
CASSLDMSYEQYF
TGTGCCAGCAGCTTGGACATGTCCTACGAGCAGTACTTC
>TRBJ2-7|few|TRBV18|TRBD1
CASSPGTGPPEQYF
TGTGCCAGCTCACCCGGGACAGGTCCACCCGAGCAGTACTTC
>TRBJ1-2|few|TRBV7-2|NA
CAVEGYGYTF
TGTGCCGTCGAAGGCTATGGCTACACCTTC
>TRBJ1-2|few|TRBV20-1|NA
CSAPFEGFHTF
TGCAGTGCGCCCTTTGAGGGGTTCCACACCTTC
>TRBJ2-7|NA|TRBV20-1|TRBD2
CSARDPSSGIEQYF
TGCAGTGCTAGAGATCCGTCTAGCGGGATCGAGCAGTACTTC
>TRBJ1-1|few|TRBV28|NA
CASSPAQGYTEAFF
TGTGCCAGCAGTCCCGCCCAAGGGTACACTGAAGCTTTCTTT
>TRBJ2-5|many|TRBV19|NA
CASSTLGQQETQYF
TGTGCCAGTAGTACCCTTGGACAGCAAGAGACCCAGTACTTC
>TRBJ2-7|NA|TRBV7-2|NA
CASFKRFSYEQYF
TGTGCCAGTTTTAAGCGGTTCTCCTACGAGCAGTACTTC
>TRBJ2-5|many|TRBV19|NA
CASSPRAGSQTQYF
TGTGCCAGTAGTCCGCGGGCAGGGTCACAGACCCAGTACTTC
>TRBJ2-1|NA|TRBV30|TRBD2
CAWSGLAELSSYNEQFF
TGTGCCTGGAGCGGACTAGCGGAGTTGAGCTCCTACAATGAGCAGTTCTTC
>TRBJ1-2|NA|TRBV27|TRBD1
CASSLGRGLGYTF
TGTGCCAGCAGTTTGGGCAGGGGGCTTGGCTACACCTTC
>TRBJ2-2|NA|TRBV12-3/TRBV12-4|NA
CASSAGQPLTGELFF
TGTGCCAGCAGTGCGGGACAACCTTTGACCGGGGAGCTGTTTTTT
>TRBJ1-1|few|TRBV7-2|NA
CASSFSGTNTEAFF
TGTGCCAGCAGCTTCTCAGGGACGAACACTGAAGCTTTCTTT
>TRBJ1-2|few|TRBV20-1|NA
CSAGWDYGYTF
TGCAGTGCCGGGTGGGACTATGGCTACACCTTC
>TRBJ1-1|NA|TRBV19|NA
CASTYVWGEAFF
TGTGCCAGCACATACGTGTGGGGTGAAGCTTTCTTT
>TRBJ2-3|NA|TRBV9|TRBD2
CASSPGGISSTDTQYF
TGTGCCAGCAGCCCGGGAGGGATCTCTAGCACAGATACGCAGTATTTT
>TRBJ1-5|NA|TRBV6-6|NA
CASSSRGHQPQHF
TGTGCCAGCAGTTCCCGGGGCCATCAGCCCCAGCATTTT
>TRBJ2-5|NA|TRBV5-1|NA
CASSYRGATEETQYF
TGCGCCAGCAGCTATCGGGGGGCGACGGAAGAGACCCAGTACTTC
>TRBJ2-3|few|TRBV7-3|NA
CASGELVGGEDTQYF
TGTGCCTCGGGGGAGCTAGTGGGTGGGGAAGATACGCAGTATTTT